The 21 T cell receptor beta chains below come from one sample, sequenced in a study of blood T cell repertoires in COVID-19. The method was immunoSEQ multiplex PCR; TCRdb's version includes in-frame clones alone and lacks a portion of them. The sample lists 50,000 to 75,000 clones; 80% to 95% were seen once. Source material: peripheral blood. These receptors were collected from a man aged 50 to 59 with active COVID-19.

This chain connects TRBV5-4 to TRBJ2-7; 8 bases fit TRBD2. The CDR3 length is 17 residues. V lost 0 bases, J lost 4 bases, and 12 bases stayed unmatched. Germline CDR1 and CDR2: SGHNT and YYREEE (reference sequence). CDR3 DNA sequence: TGTGCCAGCAGCTTGGAAGCGGGAGCGGGTATTGGTTACGAGCAGTACTTC. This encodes CASSLEAGAGIGYEQYF. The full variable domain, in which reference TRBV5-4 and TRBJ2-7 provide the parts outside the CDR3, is ETGVTQSPTHLIKTRGQQVTLRCSSQSGHNTVSWYQQALGQGPQFIFQYYREEENGRGNFPPRFSGLQFPNYSSELNVNALELDDSALYLCASSLEAGAGIGYEQYFGPGTRLTVT.

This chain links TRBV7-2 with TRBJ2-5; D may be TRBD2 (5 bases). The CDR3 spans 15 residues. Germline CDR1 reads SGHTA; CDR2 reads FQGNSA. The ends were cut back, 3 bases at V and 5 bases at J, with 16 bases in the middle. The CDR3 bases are TGTGCCAGCAGCTTTGGGGAAGCGGCCGGGGAGACCCAGTACTTC. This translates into CASSFGEAAGETQYF.

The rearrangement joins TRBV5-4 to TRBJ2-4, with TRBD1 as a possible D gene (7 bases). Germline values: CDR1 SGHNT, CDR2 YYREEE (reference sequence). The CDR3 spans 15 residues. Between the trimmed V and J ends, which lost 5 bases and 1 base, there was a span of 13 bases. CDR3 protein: CASSGGGKAKNIQYF. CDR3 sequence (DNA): TGTGCCAGCAGTGGAGGGGGCAAGGCCAAAAACATTCAGTACTTC.

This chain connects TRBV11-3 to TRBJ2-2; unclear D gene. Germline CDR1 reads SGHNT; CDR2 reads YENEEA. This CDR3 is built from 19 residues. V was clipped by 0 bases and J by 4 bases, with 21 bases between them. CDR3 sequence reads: CASSLDPPPGAVVTGELFF. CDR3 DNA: TGTGCCAGCAGCTTAGATCCCCCGCCGGGTGCGGTCGTCACCGGGGAGCTGTTTTTT. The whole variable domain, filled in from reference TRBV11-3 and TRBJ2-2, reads EAGVVQSPRYKIIEKKQPVAFWCNPISGHNTLYWYLQNLGQGPELLIRYENEEAVDDSQLPKDRFSAERLKGVDSTLKIQPAELGDSAVYLCASSLDPPPGAVVTGELFFGEGSRLTVL.

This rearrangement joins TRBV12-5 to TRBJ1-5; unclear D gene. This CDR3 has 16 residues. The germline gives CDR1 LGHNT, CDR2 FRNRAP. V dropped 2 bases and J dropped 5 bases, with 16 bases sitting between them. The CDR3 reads CASGLPGGALYQPQHF. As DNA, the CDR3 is TGTGCTAGTGGTTTGCCCGGTGGAGCCTTATATCAGCCCCAGCATTTT. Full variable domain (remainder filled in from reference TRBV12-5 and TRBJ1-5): DARVTQTPRHKVTEMGQEVTMRCQPILGHNTVFWYRQTMMQGLELLAYFRNRAPLDDSGMPKDRFSAEMPDATLATLKIQPSEPRDSAVYFCASGLPGGALYQPQHFGDGTRLSIL.

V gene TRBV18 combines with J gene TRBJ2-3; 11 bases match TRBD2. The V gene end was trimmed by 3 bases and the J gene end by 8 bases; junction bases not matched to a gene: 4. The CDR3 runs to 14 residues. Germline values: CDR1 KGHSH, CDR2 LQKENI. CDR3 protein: CASSPTSGAGTQYF. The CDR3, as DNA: TGTGCCAGCTCACCGACTAGCGGGGCGGGTACGCAGTATTTT. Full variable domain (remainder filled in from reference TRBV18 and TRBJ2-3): NAGVMQNPRHLVRRRGQEARLRCSPMKGHSHVYWYRQLPEEGLKFMVYLQKENIIDESGMPKERFSAEFPKEGPSILRIQQVVRGDSAAYFCASSPTSGAGTQYFGPGTRLTVL.

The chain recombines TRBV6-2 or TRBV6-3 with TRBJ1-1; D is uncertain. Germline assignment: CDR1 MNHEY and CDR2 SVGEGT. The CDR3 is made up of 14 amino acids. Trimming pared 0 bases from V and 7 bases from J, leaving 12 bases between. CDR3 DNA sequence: TGTGCCAGCAGTTACTCGGTCCCGGGAGGTGAAGCTTTCTTT. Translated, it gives CASSYSVPGGEAFF.

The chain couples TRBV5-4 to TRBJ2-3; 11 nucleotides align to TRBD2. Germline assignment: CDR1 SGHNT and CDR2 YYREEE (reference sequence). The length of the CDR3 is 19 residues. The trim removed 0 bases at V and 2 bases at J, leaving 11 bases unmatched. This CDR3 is CASSLGGGASGRLTDTQYF. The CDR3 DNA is TGTGCCAGCAGCTTGGGCGGGGGAGCTAGCGGGAGGCTCACAGATACGCAGTATTTT.

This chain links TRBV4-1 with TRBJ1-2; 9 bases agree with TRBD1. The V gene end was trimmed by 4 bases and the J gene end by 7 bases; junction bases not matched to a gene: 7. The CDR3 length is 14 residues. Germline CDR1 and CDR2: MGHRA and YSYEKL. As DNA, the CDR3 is TGCGCCAGCAGCCGATCGGGACAGGGAGGTGGCTACACCTTC. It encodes CASSRSGQGGGYTF.

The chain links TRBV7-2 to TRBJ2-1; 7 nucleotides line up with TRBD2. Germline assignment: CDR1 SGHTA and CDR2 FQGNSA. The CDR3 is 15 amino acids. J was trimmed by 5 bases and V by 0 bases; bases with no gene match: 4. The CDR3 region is CASSLALAGDNEQFF. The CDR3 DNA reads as TGTGCCAGCAGCTTAGCTTTGGCGGGGGACAATGAGCAGTTCTTC.

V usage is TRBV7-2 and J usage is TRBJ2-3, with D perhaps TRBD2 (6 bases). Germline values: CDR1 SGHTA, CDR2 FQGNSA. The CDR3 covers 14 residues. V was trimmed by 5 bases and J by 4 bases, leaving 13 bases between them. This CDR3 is CASSRRVGADTQYF. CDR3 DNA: TGTGCCAGCAGCCGGAGGGTCGGGGCAGATACGCAGTATTTT.

Written as DNA, the CDR3 is TGTGCCAGCAGCTTGGAAGGGAGGTGGCAGTTCTTC. Translated: CASSLEGRWQFF. The chain employs TRBV5-5 and TRBJ2-1, with a tentative D call TRBD2 (6 bases). Germline loops: CDR1 SGHKS, CDR2 YYEKEE (reference sequence). The germline V and J ends were trimmed by 0 bases and 12 bases, with 10 bases remaining between them. The CDR3 contains 12 residues.

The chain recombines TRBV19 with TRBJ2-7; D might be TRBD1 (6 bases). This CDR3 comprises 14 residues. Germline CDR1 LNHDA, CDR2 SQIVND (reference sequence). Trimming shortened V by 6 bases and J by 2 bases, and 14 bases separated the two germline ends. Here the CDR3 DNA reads TGTGCCAGTAGGCCGGGACACCGGGCCTACGAGCAGTACTTC. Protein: CASRPGHRAYEQYF.

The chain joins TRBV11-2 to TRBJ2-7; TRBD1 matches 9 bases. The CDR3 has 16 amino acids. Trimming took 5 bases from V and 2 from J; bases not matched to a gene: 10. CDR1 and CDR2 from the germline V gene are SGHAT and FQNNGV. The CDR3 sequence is CASSRLDRGRTYEQYF. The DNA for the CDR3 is TGTGCCAGCAGCCGCCTGGACAGGGGAAGGACCTACGAGCAGTACTTC.

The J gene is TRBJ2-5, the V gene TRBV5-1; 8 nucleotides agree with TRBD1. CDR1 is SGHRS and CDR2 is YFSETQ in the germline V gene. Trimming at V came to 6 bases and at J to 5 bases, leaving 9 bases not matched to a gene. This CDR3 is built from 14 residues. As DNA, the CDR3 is TGCGCCAGCACCATAGGGACAGGAGAGGAGACCCAGTACTTC. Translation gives CASTIGTGEETQYF.

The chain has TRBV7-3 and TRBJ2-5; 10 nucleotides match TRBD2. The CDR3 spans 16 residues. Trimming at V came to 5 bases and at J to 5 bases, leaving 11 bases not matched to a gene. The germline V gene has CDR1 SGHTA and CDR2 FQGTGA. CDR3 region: CASSPDSSGGRETQYF. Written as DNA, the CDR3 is TGTGCCAGCAGCCCCGACTCTAGCGGGGGTAGGGAGACCCAGTACTTC.

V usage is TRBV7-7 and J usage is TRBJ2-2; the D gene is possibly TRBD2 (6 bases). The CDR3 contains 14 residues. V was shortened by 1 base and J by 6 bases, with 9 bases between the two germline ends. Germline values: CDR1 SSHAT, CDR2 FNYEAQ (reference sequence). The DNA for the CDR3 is TGTGCCAGCAGCTTAGTGGGGGGAGCCGGGGAGCTGTTTTTT. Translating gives CASSLVGGAGELFF.

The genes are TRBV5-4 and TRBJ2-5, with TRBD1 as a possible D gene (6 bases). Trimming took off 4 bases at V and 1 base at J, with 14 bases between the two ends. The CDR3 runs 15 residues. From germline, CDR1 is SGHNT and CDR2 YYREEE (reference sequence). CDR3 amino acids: CASSHQRTAQETQYF. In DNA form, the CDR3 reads TGTGCCAGCAGCCATCAAAGGACAGCCCAAGAGACCCAGTACTTC.

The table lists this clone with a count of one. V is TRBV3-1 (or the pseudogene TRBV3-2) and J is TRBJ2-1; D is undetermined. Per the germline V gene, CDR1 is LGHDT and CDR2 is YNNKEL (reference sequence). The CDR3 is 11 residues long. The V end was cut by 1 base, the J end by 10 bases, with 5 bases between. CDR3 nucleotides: TGTGCCAGCAGCCAAGCCCGGGAGCAGTTCTTC. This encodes CASSQAREQFF.

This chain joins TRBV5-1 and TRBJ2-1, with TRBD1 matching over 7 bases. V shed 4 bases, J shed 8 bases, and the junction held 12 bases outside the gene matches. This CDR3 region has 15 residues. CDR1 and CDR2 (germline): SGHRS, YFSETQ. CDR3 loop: CASSHTGVGLDEQFF. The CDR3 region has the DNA TGCGCCAGCAGCCATACAGGGGTTGGGCTGGATGAGCAGTTCTTC.

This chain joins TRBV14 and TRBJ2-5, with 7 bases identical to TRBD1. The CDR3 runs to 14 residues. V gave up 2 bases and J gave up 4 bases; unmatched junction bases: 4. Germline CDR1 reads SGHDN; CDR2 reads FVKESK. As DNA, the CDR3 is TGTGCCAGCAGCCAATTTACAGGGGTAGAGACCCAGTACTTC. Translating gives CASSQFTGVETQYF. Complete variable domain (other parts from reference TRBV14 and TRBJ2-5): EAGVTQFPSHSVIEKGQTVTLRCDPISGHDNLYWYRRVMGKEIKFLLHFVKESKQDESGMPNNRFLAERTGGTYSTLKVQPAELEDSGVYFCASSQFTGVETQYFGPGTRLLVL.